A selection of T cell receptor beta chains follows, all from one sample in a study of beta chain features in type 1 diabetes. Profiled with immunoSEQ multiplex PCR; TCRdb holds only in-frame clones, not every one. The table shows almost 350,000 clones, with 15% to 20% occurring only once. Source material: naive CD4+ T cells from blood. These receptors were collected from a woman under 30 in good health. CDR3s include the opening cysteine and the closing phenylalanine or tryptophan. A D gene is named only where the DNA matches it firmly. Rows give clone size only sometimes, using once, few, many, or a class for an expanded clone.

J,D,V,size,CDR3,DNA
TRBJ2-7,NA,TRBV25-1,few,CASSPGEYEQYF,TGTGCCAGCAGTCCTGGAGAGTACGAGCAGTACTTC
TRBJ2-5,NA,TRBV5-6,NA,CASSSGSETQYF,TGTGCCAGCAGCTCCGGGAGCGAGACCCAGTACTTC
TRBJ2-5,TRBD2,TRBV5-4,NA,CASSAASGPFQETQYF,TGTGCCAGCAGCGCCGCTAGCGGGCCCTTCCAAGAGACCCAGTACTTC
TRBJ1-2,NA,TRBV4-2,few,CASSQERSGWSDYGYTF,TGTGCCAGCAGCCAAGAAAGGTCGGGTTGGTCGGATTATGGCTACACCTTC
TRBJ2-5,NA,TRBV7-3,few,CASSLGTGRKYF,TGTGCCAGCAGCTTAGGTACAGGGCGGAAGTACTTC
TRBJ2-4,TRBD1,TRBV5-1,few,CASSLTGGDGIQYF,TGCGCCAGCAGCCTGACAGGGGGCGATGGCATTCAGTACTTC
TRBJ1-2,NA,TRBV4-2,NA,CASSQAGFYGYTF,TGTGCCAGCAGCCAAGCGGGGTTCTATGGCTACACCTTC
TRBJ1-5,TRBD1,TRBV7-9,NA,CASSDGQGDQPQHF,TGTGCCAGCAGCGACGGACAGGGAGATCAGCCCCAGCATTTT
TRBJ2-3,TRBD2,TRBV9,few,CASSVAIGGRAVDTQYF,TGTGCCAGCAGCGTAGCAATAGGAGGGAGGGCCGTAGATACGCAGTATTTT
TRBJ2-7,TRBD1,TRBV7-9,NA,CASSPGQGRYF,TGTGCCAGCAGCCCCGGACAGGGACGGTACTTC
TRBJ2-5,NA,TRBV9,few,CASSGRAGETQYF,TGTGCCAGCAGCGGGAGGGCTGGAGAGACCCAGTACTTC
TRBJ2-3,NA,TRBV2,NA,CASSLGLYTDTQYF,TGTGCCAGCAGTCTAGGACTTTACACAGATACGCAGTATTTT
TRBJ2-7,NA,TRBV2,few,CASSRLPENYEQYF,TGTGCCAGCAGCAGACTCCCGGAGAACTACGAGCAGTACTTC
TRBJ2-1,TRBD2,TRBV5-1,NA,CASSLLADAYNEQFF,TGCGCCAGCAGCTTACTAGCGGATGCCTACAATGAGCAGTTCTTC
TRBJ1-1,NA,TRBV29-1,NA,CSAEQQGSAEAFF,TGCAGCGCTGAACAACAGGGTAGCGCTGAAGCTTTCTTT
TRBJ1-1,TRBD1,TRBV18,few,CASSPLTGDTEAFF,TGTGCCAGCTCACCCCTGACAGGGGACACTGAAGCTTTCTTT
TRBJ2-3,TRBD2,TRBV15,few,CATSRGTSGRADTQYF,TGTGCCACCAGCAGAGGGACTAGCGGGAGGGCAGATACGCAGTATTTT
TRBJ2-5,TRBD1,TRBV5-1,few,CASSSLSGQGKTQYF,TGCGCCAGCTCATCCCTCTCCGGACAGGGGAAGACCCAGTACTTC
TRBJ1-2,NA,TRBV29-1,NA,CSGGGYYGYTF,TGCAGCGGGGGGGGATACTATGGCTACACCTTC
TRBJ2-1,NA,TRBV21-1,few,CASSTRTGYNEQFF,TGTGCCAGCAGCACCCGGACTGGATACAATGAGCAGTTCTTC
TRBJ1-4,TRBD1,TRBV2,NA,CASRSTGRHEKLFF,TGTGCCAGCAGATCGACAGGGAGACATGAAAAACTGTTTTTT
TRBJ2-1,TRBD1,TRBV5-1,NA,CASSLRGQGLINEQFF,TGCGCCAGCAGCTTGCGAGGACAGGGTTTAATCAATGAGCAGTTCTTC
TRBJ2-1,TRBD2,TRBV7-2,few,CASSPGLAFDEQFF,TGTGCCAGCAGCCCGGGACTAGCGTTTGATGAGCAGTTCTTC
TRBJ1-5,NA,TRBV19,NA,CASSPTGSNQPQHF,TGTGCCAGTAGTCCGACAGGTAGCAATCAGCCCCAGCATTTT
TRBJ1-6,NA,TRBV7-9,few,CASSFGTFNSPLHF,TGTGCCAGCAGCTTTGGGACATTTAATTCACCCCTCCACTTT
TRBJ2-7,TRBD2,TRBV7-2,NA,CASSRSTSSEQYF,TGTGCCAGCAGTAGATCGACTAGCTCCGAGCAGTACTTC
TRBJ2-1,TRBD2,TRBV7-9,NA,CASSSPGLAGNEQFF,TGTGCCAGCAGCTCGCCGGGACTAGCGGGCAATGAGCAGTTCTTC
TRBJ2-2,NA,TRBV11-2,few,CASSFMVRRTGELFF,TGTGCCAGCAGCTTCATGGTGCGTCGGACCGGGGAGCTGTTTTTT
TRBJ1-5,NA,TRBV2,NA,CASSQGNSNQPQHF,TGTGCCAGCAGTCAGGGTAATAGCAATCAGCCCCAGCATTTT
TRBJ2-7,TRBD2,TRBV15,NA,CATSRGPGLVYEQYF,TGTGCCACCAGCAGAGGGCCGGGACTAGTTTACGAGCAGTACTTC
TRBJ2-7,TRBD2,TRBV30,NA,CAWRRGIGLAGGESYEQYF,TGTGCCTGGAGGAGGGGAATTGGACTAGCGGGAGGGGAGTCCTACGAGCAGTACTTC
TRBJ2-5,TRBD2,TRBV5-1,few,CASSGGLAGYQETQYF,TGCGCCAGCAGCGGAGGACTAGCGGGGTATCAAGAGACCCAGTACTTC
TRBJ2-7,NA,TRBV9,few,CASSGGPIQGQYEQYF,TGTGCCAGCAGCGGTGGCCCTATCCAAGGACAGTACGAGCAGTACTTC
TRBJ2-1,TRBD2,TRBV9,NA,CASSVGGGLDEQFF,TGTGCCAGCAGCGTAGGCGGGGGGCTGGATGAGCAGTTCTTC
TRBJ2-1,TRBD2,TRBV4-1,NA,CASSQTSGRMYNEQFF,TGCGCCAGCAGCCAAACTAGCGGGAGGATGTACAATGAGCAGTTCTTC
TRBJ2-5,TRBD1,TRBV7-9,few,CASSLVGQAGETQYF,TGTGCCAGCAGCTTAGTCGGACAGGCAGGCGAGACCCAGTACTTC